This T cell receptor (beta chain) was sequenced during a study of T cell responses to AZD1222 COVID-19 vaccine (dated by TCRdb to about 2021). Looking at the study overall: Because spike-specific TCR depth and breadth did not differ between the two schedules, AZD1222 recipients who got a second dose at roughly 4 weeks were pooled with those who got a second dose at roughly 12 weeks. TCR sequencing was performed for 230 to 250 trial participants, of whom roughly 200 were given two doses of AZD1222 and around 26 were given two doses of MenACWY control vaccine. Trial participants were enrolled by age into subgroups of 18-55, 56-69 and 70-plus years, and around 150, 29 and 61 TCR-sequenced participants, respectively, were included in these subgroups.

To note about this clone: What antigen it recognizes has not been identified. Base qualities are not at hand, and no much larger clone is one base apart.

The CDR3 holds 15 amino acids from the cysteine to the phenylalanine. Only CDR3 DNA remains: 45 bases, in frame from the first base. On the study overall, not on this receptor specifically: The vaccine-associated CD4 TCRs covered the entire spike protein, and the dominant responses fell in regions 160-218 and 743-854. Participants were mostly white British and included more females than males, and it was suggested by the authors that clonal diversity may have been underestimated. Epitopes outside the regions mutated in the B.1.351 and B.1.1.7 variants were reportedly recognized by nearly half of the unique spike-specific TCRs. Only five to seven AZD1222 recipients were SARS-CoV-2 seropositive at baseline, limiting conclusions about previously exposed vaccinees. After two AZD1222 doses, both the breadth and the depth of spike-specific TCRs were significantly higher than at day 0 and than in MenACWY recipients. No day 14 peak-response samples were available, so repertoires were characterized only after the peak T cell response. In the small 56-69-year group, the increase in depth fell short of significance, most likely because of low power.

The CDR3 regions of human TCRbeta chains were subjected to immunosequencing. The study's processing was this. Repertoire TCRs were checked for matches against a reference library of SARS-CoV-2-specific TCRs that had been generated using the MIRA antigen-specificity platform. Breadth was defined as the fraction of unique TCRs that were SARS-CoV-2-associated, and depth was defined as the fraction of total T cells that were SARS-CoV-2-associated. Using the MIRA data, every spike-specific TCR was mapped to the spike region that the TCR reacted to and assigned to either a CD4 or a CD8 class. Log10-transformed breadth and depth values were compared by one-way ANOVA with Sidak's multiple comparisons tests. TCRdb limited this immuneACCESS table to in-frame rearrangements with V and J called. A share of clones is missing; checked studies link under half to unresolved V genes, and the rest is unexplained. V and J calls and clone size follow that table, whereas D and trimming were derived from the DNA. This sample holds 30,000 to 35,000 clones; just over 90% were observed only once. The ten largest clones add up to 45% to 55% of the sample.

What this sample's time point label stands for: baseline before first vaccination. The vaccinee samples were drawn from two UK trials, COV001 and COV002, one of which was a single-blind randomized controlled phase 2/3 trial testing AZD1222 (ChAdOx1 nCoV-19) in healthy adults. For TCRbeta chain sequencing, PBMC samples were collected from trial participants at day 0 and at day 28 after the second dose. This specimen was peripheral blood, taken on day 0 of AZD1222 vaccination. The rearranged segments are TRBV21-1 and TRBJ1-2. TRBV21-1 corresponds to a pseudogene. The receptor was derived from an adult in good health. The sequenced DNA: TGTGCCAGCAGAAGGGGGGGAGACAGGGTCTATGGCTACACCTTC. Its translation reads: CASRRGGDRVYGYTF.